Listed here is a single T cell receptor (beta chain). Its antigen is not yet known. Base qualities are missing; no much larger clone stands one base away. Counted from cysteine to phenylalanine, this CDR3 has 15 amino acids. This entry keeps only the CDR3 DNA: 45 bases, framed from base 1. CDR1 and CDR2 are drawn from the germline V gene: SGHRS, YFSETQ. V is shortened by 0 bases, J by 0 bases, and the region joining them spans 6 bases. The library was built by means of the immunoSEQ multiplex PCR assay. Rearranged TCR beta chain sequences were amplified with the hsTCRB Kit following the manufacturer's protocol. An Illumina MiSeq was used to sequence the TCRB libraries. Regarding the original processing steps: Demultiplexing, trimming and gene mapping were performed with the kit vendor's proprietary platform. This is the immuneACCESS table as TCRdb keeps it, with only in-frame sequences that have V and J called. A part of the clones is gone; compared with another copy, unresolved V genes explain less than half, and the rest is unexplained. V, J and clone size are those of that table, while D and trimming were read from the DNA. The sample table lists roughly 60,000 clones, around 80% of them with a count of one. About 7% of the sample lies in the top ten.

In the paper's terms, the time point label means: week 5, during vaccination. A 20-mer mutant IDH1 peptide at 300 micrograms in Montanide made up each vaccine dose, which was injected subcutaneously together with topical imiquimod. All donors had newly diagnosed IDH1-mutant astrocytomas of WHO grade 3 or 4 that showed loss of nuclear ATRX. The samples were drawn from NOA16, a multicentre, single-arm, open-label phase I trial in Germany that tested a mutant IDH1 peptide vaccine in humans for the first time. The DNeasy Blood and Tissue Kit was used to extract genomic DNA from EDTA blood for TCRB sequencing. The sample is drawn from a study of a mutant IDH1 vaccine in newly diagnosed glioma (dated by TCRdb to the early 2020s). About the investigation overall: Across visits V03 through V10, patients got a total of eight vaccinations, given in weeks 1, 3, 5, 7, 11, 15, 19 and 23. Vaccination was initiated 4-6 weeks after radiotherapy alone, or concurrently with temozolomide cycles in the chemotherapy-containing groups. The approximately 32 treated patients were approximately 60% male and roughly 38% female, with a mean age of about 43 years. Before enrollment, most patients had been given radiochemotherapy with temozolomide as standard therapy, while the rest had received either radiotherapy alone or temozolomide alone. Peripheral blood samples were drawn at six visits, namely V03 (baseline), V05, V07, V10, V12 and V13. Longitudinal TCRB deep sequencing was performed for 20 to 30 treated patients wherever samples were available for exploratory analyses.

What the research found in general, with its limitations: The authors stated that sample limitations prevented analyses of patient blood samples from being reproduced. PBMC samples for TCRB deep sequencing were selected based on availability. Vaccine-induced immune responses across multiple MHC alleles were detected in over 85% of patients. Changes in the top peripheral T cell clonotypes picked up by TCRB sequencing did not appear to be linked to pseudoprogression.

The source material was PBMCs, sampled from a glioma patient whose treatment included an IDH1 peptide vaccine. The sequence derives from a woman aged 45-60 years with glioma. Recombination connected TRBV5-1 to TRBJ2-2; tentative D gene TRBD1, with 6 bases matching. CDR3 sequence: CASSLGDTNTGELFF. The DNA reads as follows: TGCGCCAGCAGCTTGGGGGACACGAACACCGGGGAGCTGTTTTTT.